Sequencing of this TCR beta chain was carried out in a study of spatial heterogeneity in lung cancer (dated by TCRdb to between 2018 and 2020). About the investigation overall: More beta-chain than alpha-chain transcripts were consistently detected, likely reflecting higher beta-chain transcript abundance. In the raw uncorrected reads, each unique combination of TCR and UMI appeared more than ten times on average. TCR alpha and beta repertoires were quantitatively compared across multiple tumor regions, matched nontumor lung and blood in non-small cell lung cancer. Nonsynonymous mutation counts, determined by whole-exome sequencing of tumor tissue, were related to TCR repertoire features. At surgery, 220 tumor regions, around 65 matched nontumor lung samples and 56 PBMC samples were TCR-sequenced for both alpha and beta chains.

Receptors were amplified or captured by 5' RACE. Sequenced on a NextSeq 500. In the TCR library protocol, a unique molecular identifier was attached to each TCR cDNA molecule so that PCR and sequencing errors could be corrected. As for how the authors treated the data: TCR identification, UMI-based error correction and CDR3 extraction were all carried out with Decombinator tools. TCRs above a frequency of 2 per 1,000, corresponding to the top 1% of the tumor frequency distribution, were defined as expanded. Rényi diversity was computed with the R vegan package after subsampling each repertoire 100 times to 5,000 TCRs. To build CDR3 similarity networks, amino acid triplet string-kernel similarity was used, and CDR3s were connected when their pairwise similarity was above 0.82. The raw public data were reprocessed by TCRdb itself: fastp quality trimming at Q25, MiXCR clonotype calling, in-frame beta chains only. Merged by CDR3 protein, the rows form single entries marked with the most common genes and DNA. What appears here as the V and J calls and clone size reflects TCRdb's work, not the paper's. This sample has around 24,000 distinct CDR3 sequences in its table, and about 13% of those were observed once. Approximately 25% of the sample rests with the top ten.

At the junction V is shortened by 3 bases and J by 11 bases, with 14 bases in between. Spanning cysteine to phenylalanine, the CDR3 consists of 13 amino acids. Only the CDR3 DNA is retained, 39 bases long and in frame from the first base. Overall results and qualifications from the work: Confirming at a functional level the hypothesis that regional TCRs recognize regional mutations was considered to require additional single-cell paired TCR alpha and beta sequencing. Ubiquitous expanded tumor TCRs showed up in blood more often at tumor resection than at routine follow-up.

Sample time point, as interpreted from the label and publication: sample taken at primary tumor resection. Without any cell sorting, TCR sequencing was performed on whole RNA extracted either from tumor and nontumor lung tissue or from cryopreserved PBMC samples. Samples were obtained from about 75 patients with early-stage, untreated non-small cell lung cancer from the lung TRACERx cohort. Only patients with enough RNA available from two or more tumor regions were chosen for TCR sequencing. This clonotype has a count of ten or more. Which antigen it targets is not known. No base quality values were provided; no much bigger clone lies one nucleotide off.

The source material was PBMCs, sampled at surgery. The sequence derives from a female donor with early-stage non-small cell lung cancer. The V and J segments used are TRBV12-3 or TRBV12-4 and TRBJ2-1; the D gene identity is not certain. The encoded CDR3 is CASSFGPEVKQFF. The nucleotide sequence reads as follows: TGTGCCAGCAGTTTCGGCCCCGAAGTTAAGCAGTTCTTC.